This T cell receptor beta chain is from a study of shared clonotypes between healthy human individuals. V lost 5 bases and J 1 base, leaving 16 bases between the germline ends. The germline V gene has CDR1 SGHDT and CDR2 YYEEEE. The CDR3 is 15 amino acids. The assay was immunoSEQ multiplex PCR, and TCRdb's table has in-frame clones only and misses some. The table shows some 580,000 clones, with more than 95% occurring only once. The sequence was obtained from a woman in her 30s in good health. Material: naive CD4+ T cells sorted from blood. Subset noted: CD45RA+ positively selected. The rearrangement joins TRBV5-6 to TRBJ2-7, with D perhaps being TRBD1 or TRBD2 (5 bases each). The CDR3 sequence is CASSLGVATSYEQYF. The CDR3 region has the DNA TGTGCCAGCAGTCTGGGGGTGGCTACGTCCTACGAGCAGTACTTC.